This is a list of T cell receptor beta chains from one sample in a study of cytomegalovirus exposure and HLA in healthy donors. Sequencing was performed with immunoSEQ multiplex PCR; in TCRdb, only in-frame clones are kept and a portion is missing. The repertoire holds hundreds of thousands of clones, 75% to 90% seen once, with more than 0.8% in the top ten. Input material: PBMCs. These receptor sequences come from a young woman in good health and CMV-seronegative. Each CDR3 is given with its conserved first and last residue. The D gene is left open where the match is weak. Clone size is shown for a subset of rows, as once, few, many or a class of expanded clone.

j_call d_call v_call clone_size cdr3_aa cdr3_nt
TRBJ2-1 TRBD2 TRBV14 - CASSQVVLAGGDEQFF TGTGCCAGCAGCCAAGTGGTACTAGCGGGAGGGGATGAGCAGTTCTTC
TRBJ2-7 TRBD2 TRBV4-3 - CASSQDAAGVYEQYF TGCGCCAGCAGCCAAGACGCAGCGGGGGTTTACGAGCAGTACTTC
TRBJ2-7 TRBD1 TRBV4-3 - CASSQGTGFYEQYF TGCGCCAGCAGCCAAGGGACAGGTTTTTACGAGCAGTACTTC
TRBJ1-5 - TRBV7-2 - CASRTKPWGPGWNQPQHF TGTGCCAGCAGAACAAAGCCCTGGGGGCCAGGCTGGAATCAGCCCCAGCATTTT
TRBJ1-2 - TRBV11-3 - CASSLQGSDYGYTF TGTGCCAGCAGCTTGCAGGGTAGTGACTATGGCTACACCTTC
TRBJ1-3 - TRBV18 once CASSLKTRHKIIGNTIYF TGTGCCAGCTCACTCAAAACGAGACATAAGATTATTGGAAACACCATATATTTT
TRBJ1-1 - TRBV7-9 few CASSLVLVSEAFF TGTGCCAGCAGCTTAGTGTTAGTTTCTGAAGCTTTCTTT
TRBJ2-2 TRBD2 TRBV4-3 - CASSQDNGGDTGELFF TGCGCCAGCAGCCAAGATAACGGGGGGGACACCGGGGAGCTGTTTTTT
TRBJ2-7 TRBD2 TRBV11-2 - CASRRWTSSTYEQYF TGTGCCAGCAGACGGTGGACTAGCAGTACCTACGAGCAGTACTTC
TRBJ2-7 TRBD2 TRBV27 - CASSLGAGVHEQYF TGTGCCAGCAGTTTAGGGGCGGGAGTTCACGAGCAGTACTTC
TRBJ1-1 TRBD1 TRBV19 few CASTPPDRVVNTEAFF TGTGCCAGTACCCCCCCGGACAGGGTAGTAAACACTGAAGCTTTCTTT
TRBJ1-2 TRBD1 TRBV19 - CASGDRGRVHGYTF TGTGCCAGTGGGGACAGGGGGCGTGTTCATGGCTACACCTTC
TRBJ2-2 - TRBV5-4 - CASSELGGELFF TGTGCCAGCAGCGAACTAGGCGGGGAGCTGTTTTTT
TRBJ1-2 - TRBV18 - CASSPPPGRGGGYTF TGTGCCAGCTCACCACCACCAGGGCGAGGTGGGGGCTACACCTTC
TRBJ2-7 - TRBV4-1 - CASSPIYRASSYEQYF TGCGCCAGCAGCCCCATATACAGGGCGAGCTCCTACGAGCAGTACTTC
TRBJ2-3 TRBD2 TRBV7-2 - CASSLVGGVPDTQYF TGTGCCAGCAGCTTAGTGGGAGGGGTCCCAGATACGCAGTATTTT
TRBJ1-1 - TRBV7-9 - CASRVSGKPVMSTEAFF TGTGCCAGCAGAGTTTCCGGGAAGCCGGTTATGTCCACTGAAGCTTTCTTT
TRBJ1-5 TRBD1 TRBV2 - CASGTGGSQPQHF TGTGCCAGCGGGACAGGGGGCTCGCAGCCCCAGCATTTT
TRBJ1-4 - TRBV18 - CASSPENGSEKLFF TGTGCCAGCTCACCGGAGAACGGGAGTGAAAAACTGTTTTTT
TRBJ2-5 TRBD1 TRBV15 - CATSRGQGETQYF TGTGCCACCAGCAGAGGACAGGGGGAGACCCAGTACTTC
TRBJ2-1 TRBD2 TRBV29-1 - CSVLRTSGDNEQFF TGCAGCGTCTTAAGGACTAGCGGGGACAATGAGCAGTTCTTC
TRBJ2-1 - TRBV5-1 - CASSLEPDYNEQFF TGCGCCAGCAGCTTGGAGCCCGACTACAATGAGCAGTTCTTC
TRBJ1-5 - TRBV27 - CASSLRQDSNQPQHF TGTGCCAGCAGCTTAAGACAGGATAGCAATCAGCCCCAGCATTTT
TRBJ2-7 TRBD1 TRBV27 - CASSLTPGTGPYEQYF TGTGCCAGCAGCTTAACCCCCGGGACAGGGCCCTACGAGCAGTACTTC
TRBJ2-7 TRBD1 TRBV11-3 - CASRDRDRGYEQYF TGTGCCAGCAGGGATCGGGACAGGGGGTACGAGCAGTACTTC
TRBJ1-1 - TRBV27 - CASRKRGFAEAFF TGTGCCAGCAGGAAAAGAGGGTTCGCTGAAGCTTTCTTT
TRBJ1-2 TRBD1 TRBV5-1 - CASSLEGQSYGYTF TGCGCCAGCAGCTTGGAGGGACAGTCTTATGGCTACACCTTC
TRBJ2-2 TRBD2 TRBV7-9 few CASSYSGVNTGELFF TGTGCCAGCAGCTATAGCGGGGTGAACACCGGGGAGCTGTTTTTT
TRBJ1-3 - TRBV7-9 - CASSLARGNTIYF TGTGCCAGCAGCTTAGCGCGCGGAAACACCATATATTTT
TRBJ1-2 - TRBV27 - CASTRRGGVYDYGYTF TGTGCCAGCACCCGACGGGGTGGGGTGTACGACTATGGCTACACCTTC
TRBJ2-1 - TRBV11-2 - CDSSASGGGLLSYNEQFF TGTGACAGCAGTGCTAGTGGGGGCGGTTTACTCTCCTACAATGAGCAGTTCTTC
TRBJ1-1 - TRBV6-5 - CASSRATGFTEAFF TGTGCCAGCAGTCGAGCGACAGGATTCACTGAAGCTTTCTTT
TRBJ1-5 - TRBV19 - CASSIDAERPQHF TGTGCCAGTAGTATAGACGCGGAAAGGCCCCAGCATTTT
TRBJ2-3 - TRBV19 - CASSRGLNTDTQYF TGTGCCAGTAGTCGGGGTCTTAACACAGATACGCAGTATTTT
TRBJ1-2 TRBD1 TRBV6-5 - CASREDRGHGYTF TGTGCCAGCCGTGAGGACAGGGGGCATGGCTACACCTTC
TRBJ2-1 TRBD1 TRBV11-3 - CASSGGQGTYNEQFF TGTGCCAGCAGCGGGGGACAGGGTACTTACAATGAGCAGTTCTTC
TRBJ2-7 TRBD2 TRBV6-1 - CASSDLGGSVYEQYF TGTGCCAGCAGTGATTTGGGGGGGTCGGTCTACGAGCAGTACTTC
TRBJ2-7 TRBD2 TRBV30 - CASATGLAGVGEQYF TGTGCCTCCGCGACGGGACTAGCGGGAGTAGGCGAGCAGTACTTC
TRBJ2-7 - TRBV7-9 few CFKQKAAYEQYF TGTTTCAAGCAGAAGGCGGCATACGAGCAGTACTTC
TRBJ1-1 TRBD1 TRBV4-1 - CASSHRTGNTEAFF TGCGCCAGCAGCCACCGGACAGGGAACACTGAAGCTTTCTTT
TRBJ1-6 - TRBV6-6 - CASSPRQGSSPLHF TGTGCCAGCAGTCCCCGGCAGGGGAGTTCACCCCTCCACTTT
TRBJ2-1 TRBD1 TRBV11-3 - CASSPGTGSYNEQFF TGTGCCAGCAGCCCCGGGACAGGGTCCTACAATGAGCAGTTCTTC
TRBJ2-1 - TRBV27 - CASGRIEGEQFF TGTGCCAGCGGGAGAATAGAGGGTGAGCAGTTCTTC
TRBJ2-5 TRBD1 TRBV6-5 - CASGRQGAQETQYF TGTGCCAGCGGACGCCAGGGGGCCCAAGAGACCCAGTACTTC
TRBJ2-1 TRBD2 TRBV9 - CASSVPPAGEGEQFF TGTGCCAGCAGCGTCCCCCCAGCGGGAGAAGGCGAGCAGTTCTTC
TRBJ1-2 TRBD1 TRBV6-1 - CASPIGQGANYGYTF TGTGCCAGCCCCATCGGGCAGGGGGCAAACTATGGCTACACCTTC
TRBJ1-3 - TRBV28 - CASSLPQGYTIYF TGTGCCAGCAGTTTGCCGCAGGGATACACCATATATTTT
TRBJ2-5 - TRBV7-8 - CASSLSFRDKQETQYF TGTGCCAGCAGCTTAAGTTTTAGGGACAAGCAAGAGACCCAGTACTTC
TRBJ2-1 TRBD2 TRBV7-9 - CASSHPRLAGVDNEQFF TGTGCCAGCAGCCACCCAAGACTAGCGGGAGTTGACAATGAGCAGTTCTTC
TRBJ2-1 TRBD2 TRBV5-4 few CASSSLAGGPDEQFF TGTGCCAGCAGCTCCCTAGCGGGAGGGCCGGATGAGCAGTTCTTC
TRBJ2-5 TRBD2 TRBV7-3 once CASSPRASGKETQYF TGTGCCAGCAGCCCCAGGGCTAGCGGCAAAGAGACCCAGTACTTC